This TCR beta chain originates from a study of early T cells in non-severe SARS-CoV-2 infection. V lost 3 bases and J 1 base, leaving 6 bases between the germline ends. Germline V gives CDR1 SGHTA, CDR2 FQGNSA. The CDR3 covers 13 residues. MiXCR was run by TCRdb on the 5' RACE reads, yielding one entry per CDR3 protein. In the table there are 55,000 to 65,000 distinct CDR3 sequences, around 12% of which are singletons. At least ten counts were recorded for this clonotype. Sequencing was done on a sample of whole blood. This TCR was recovered from an adult who was a healthcare worker with PCR-confirmed SARS-CoV-2 infection or an uninfected control (not recorded which). V gene TRBV7-2 combines with J gene TRBJ1-1; the D gene is possibly TRBD1 (5 bases). The CDR3 loop is CASSLGENTEAFF. CDR3 coding DNA: TGTGCCAGCAGCTTGGGGGAGAACACTGAAGCTTTCTTT.